This TCR beta chain was documented in a study of identifying expanded T cells in peripheral blood. Study results and limitations: Across healthy donors, higher total template counts meant significantly greater roughly 2-week count variance. Roughly 1.1 clones differed between technical replicates, versus approximately 16 and 19 over time.

On this clone: Antigen: not known.

Sequencing used immunoSEQ multiplex PCR; TCRdb keeps in-frame clones, though not all of them. The sample lists 110,000 or so clones, 88% occurring once. V lost 5 bases, J lost 7 bases, and 9 bases stayed unmatched. The CDR3 consists of 15 residues. Looked up from germline, CDR1 is LNHDA and CDR2 is SQIVND (reference sequence). This sequence was found in a person aged 18 to 70 in good health. The sample comprised blood. The chain joins TRBV19 to TRBJ1-5; TRBD1 aligns across 9 bases. The DNA of the CDR3 is TGTGCCAGTAGTCCCCAAGGACAGGGGAGACAGCCCCAGCATTTT. Translated, it gives CASSPQGQGRQPQHF.